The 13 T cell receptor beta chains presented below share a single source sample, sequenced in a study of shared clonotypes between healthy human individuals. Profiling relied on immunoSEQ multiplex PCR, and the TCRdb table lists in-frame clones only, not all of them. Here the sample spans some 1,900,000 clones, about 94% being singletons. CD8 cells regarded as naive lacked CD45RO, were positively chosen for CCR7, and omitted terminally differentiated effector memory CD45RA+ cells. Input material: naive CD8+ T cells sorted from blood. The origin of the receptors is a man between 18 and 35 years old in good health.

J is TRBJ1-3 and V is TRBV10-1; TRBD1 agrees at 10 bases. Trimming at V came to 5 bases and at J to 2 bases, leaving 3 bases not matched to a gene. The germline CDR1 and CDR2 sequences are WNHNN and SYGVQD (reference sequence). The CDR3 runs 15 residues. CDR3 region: CASSRDRGTGNTIYF. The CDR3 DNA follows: TGCGCCAGCAGTCGGGACAGGGGAACTGGAAACACCATATATTTT.

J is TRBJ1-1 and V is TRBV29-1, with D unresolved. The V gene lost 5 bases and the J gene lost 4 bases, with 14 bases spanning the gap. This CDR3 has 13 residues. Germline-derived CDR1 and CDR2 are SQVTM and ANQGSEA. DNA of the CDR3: TGCAGCGTTCTTGTCCTATCATTCACTGAAGCTTTCTTT. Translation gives CSVLVLSFTEAFF. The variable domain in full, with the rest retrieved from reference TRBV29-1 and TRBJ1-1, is SAVISQKPSRDICQRGTSLTIQCQVDSQVTMMFWYRQQPGQSLTLIATANQGSEATYESGFVIDKFPISRPNLTFSTLTVSNMSPEDSSIYLCSVLVLSFTEAFFGQGTRLTVV.

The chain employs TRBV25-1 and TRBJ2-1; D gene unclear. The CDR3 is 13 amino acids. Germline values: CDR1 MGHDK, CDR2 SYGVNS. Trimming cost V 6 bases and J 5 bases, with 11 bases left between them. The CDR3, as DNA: TGTGCCAGCAGGCCCGCCCTTGACAATGAGCAGTTCTTC. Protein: CASRPALDNEQFF.

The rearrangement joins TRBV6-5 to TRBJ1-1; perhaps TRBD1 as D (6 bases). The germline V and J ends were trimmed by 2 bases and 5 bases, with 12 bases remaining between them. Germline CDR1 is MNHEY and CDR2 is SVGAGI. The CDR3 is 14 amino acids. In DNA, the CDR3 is TGTGCCAGCAGTTACGAGGGGGGCTGGACTGAAGCTTTCTTT. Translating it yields CASSYEGGWTEAFF.

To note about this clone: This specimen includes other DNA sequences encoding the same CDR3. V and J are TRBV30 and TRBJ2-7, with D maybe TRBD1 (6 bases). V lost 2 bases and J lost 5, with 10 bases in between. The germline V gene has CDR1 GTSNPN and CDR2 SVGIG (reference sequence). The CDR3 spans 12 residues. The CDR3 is CAWSLQGNEQYF. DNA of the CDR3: TGTGCCTGGAGTCTACAGGGAAACGAGCAGTACTTC.

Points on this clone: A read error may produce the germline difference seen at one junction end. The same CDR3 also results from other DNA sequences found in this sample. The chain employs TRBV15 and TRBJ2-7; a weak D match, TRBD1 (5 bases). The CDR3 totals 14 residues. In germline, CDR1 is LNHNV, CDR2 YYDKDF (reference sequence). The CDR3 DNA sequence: TGTGCTACCAGCGAGCTTGACAGTACCTACGAGCAGTACTTC. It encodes CATSELDSTYEQYF.

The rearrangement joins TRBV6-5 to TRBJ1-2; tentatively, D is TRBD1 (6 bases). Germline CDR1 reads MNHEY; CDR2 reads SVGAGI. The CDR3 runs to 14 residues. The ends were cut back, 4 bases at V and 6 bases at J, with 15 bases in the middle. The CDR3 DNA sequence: TGTGCCAGCAGTTCGATATCGGGGGCTCATGGCTACACCTTC. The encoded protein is CASSSISGAHGYTF.

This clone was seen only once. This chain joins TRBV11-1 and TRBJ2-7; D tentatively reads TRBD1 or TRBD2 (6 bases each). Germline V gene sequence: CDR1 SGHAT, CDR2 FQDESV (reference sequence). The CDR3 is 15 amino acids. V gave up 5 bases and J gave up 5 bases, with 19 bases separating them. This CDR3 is CASSHLWGAPDEQYF. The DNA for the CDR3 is TGTGCCAGCAGCCACCTTTGGGGGGCCCCGGACGAGCAGTACTTC. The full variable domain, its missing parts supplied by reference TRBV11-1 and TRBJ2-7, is EAEVAQSPRYKITEKSQAVAFWCDPISGHATLYWYRQILGQGPELLVQFQDESVVDDSQLPKDRFSAERLKGVDSTLKIQPAELGDSAMYLCASSHLWGAPDEQYFGPGTRLTVT.

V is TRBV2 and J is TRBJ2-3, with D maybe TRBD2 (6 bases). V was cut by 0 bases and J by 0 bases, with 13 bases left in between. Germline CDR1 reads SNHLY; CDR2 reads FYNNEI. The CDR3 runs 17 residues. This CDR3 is CASSEALEGTSTDTQYF. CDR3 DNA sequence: TGTGCCAGCAGTGAAGCGCTAGAGGGGACTAGCACAGATACGCAGTATTTT.

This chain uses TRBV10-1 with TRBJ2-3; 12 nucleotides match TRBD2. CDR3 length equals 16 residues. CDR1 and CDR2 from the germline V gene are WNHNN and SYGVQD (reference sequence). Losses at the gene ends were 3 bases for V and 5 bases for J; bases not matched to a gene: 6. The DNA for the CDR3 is TGCGCCAGCAGTGAATCTAGCGGGAGGGCCGTAGATACGCAGTATTTT. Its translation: CASSESSGRAVDTQYF.

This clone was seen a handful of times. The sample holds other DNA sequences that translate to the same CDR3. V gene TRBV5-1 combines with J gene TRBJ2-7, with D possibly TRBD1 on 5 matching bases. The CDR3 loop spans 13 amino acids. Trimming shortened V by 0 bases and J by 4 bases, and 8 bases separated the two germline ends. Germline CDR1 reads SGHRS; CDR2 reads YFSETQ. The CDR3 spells CASSLVAGYEQYF. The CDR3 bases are TGCGCCAGCAGCTTGGTGGCAGGGTACGAGCAGTACTTC.

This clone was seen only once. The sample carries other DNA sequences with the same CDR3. The CDR3 DNA sequence: TGTGCCAGCAGCTTTCTGGGGGATGGCTACACCTTC. Protein product: CASSFLGDGYTF. The rearrangement uses TRBV7-9 and TRBJ1-2, with TRBD1 as a possible D gene (5 bases). The germline V and J ends were trimmed by 3 bases and 6 bases, with 8 bases remaining between them. CDR3 length: 12 amino acids. The germline V gene encodes CDR1 SEHNR and CDR2 FQNEAQ (reference sequence).

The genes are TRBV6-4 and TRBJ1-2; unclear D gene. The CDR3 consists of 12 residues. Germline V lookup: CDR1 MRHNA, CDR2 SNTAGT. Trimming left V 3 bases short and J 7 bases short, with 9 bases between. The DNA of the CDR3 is TGTGCCAGCAGTGAGGGCAGTTCTGGCTACACCTTC. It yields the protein CASSEGSSGYTF.